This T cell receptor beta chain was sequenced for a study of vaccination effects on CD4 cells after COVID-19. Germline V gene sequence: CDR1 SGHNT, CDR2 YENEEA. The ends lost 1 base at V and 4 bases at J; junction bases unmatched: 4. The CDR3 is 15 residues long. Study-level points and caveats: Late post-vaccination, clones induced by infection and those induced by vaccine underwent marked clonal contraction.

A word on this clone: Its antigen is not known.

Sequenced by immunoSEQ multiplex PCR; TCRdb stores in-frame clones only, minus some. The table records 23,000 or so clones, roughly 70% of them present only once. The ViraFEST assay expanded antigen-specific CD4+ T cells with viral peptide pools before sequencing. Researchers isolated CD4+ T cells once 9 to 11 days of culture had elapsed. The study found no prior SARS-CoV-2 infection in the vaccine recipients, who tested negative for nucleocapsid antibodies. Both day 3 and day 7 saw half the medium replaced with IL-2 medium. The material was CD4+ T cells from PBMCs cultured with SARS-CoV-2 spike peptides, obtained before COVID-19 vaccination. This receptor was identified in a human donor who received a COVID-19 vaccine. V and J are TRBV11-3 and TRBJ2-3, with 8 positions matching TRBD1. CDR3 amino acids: CASSLAQGAADTQYF. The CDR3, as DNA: TGTGCCAGCAGCTTAGCGCAGGGGGCAGCAGATACGCAGTATTTT. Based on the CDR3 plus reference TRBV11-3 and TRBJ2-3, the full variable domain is EAGVVQSPRYKIIEKKQPVAFWCNPISGHNTLYWYLQNLGQGPELLIRYENEEAVDDSQLPKDRFSAERLKGVDSTLKIQPAELGDSAVYLCASSLAQGAADTQYFGPGTRLTVL.